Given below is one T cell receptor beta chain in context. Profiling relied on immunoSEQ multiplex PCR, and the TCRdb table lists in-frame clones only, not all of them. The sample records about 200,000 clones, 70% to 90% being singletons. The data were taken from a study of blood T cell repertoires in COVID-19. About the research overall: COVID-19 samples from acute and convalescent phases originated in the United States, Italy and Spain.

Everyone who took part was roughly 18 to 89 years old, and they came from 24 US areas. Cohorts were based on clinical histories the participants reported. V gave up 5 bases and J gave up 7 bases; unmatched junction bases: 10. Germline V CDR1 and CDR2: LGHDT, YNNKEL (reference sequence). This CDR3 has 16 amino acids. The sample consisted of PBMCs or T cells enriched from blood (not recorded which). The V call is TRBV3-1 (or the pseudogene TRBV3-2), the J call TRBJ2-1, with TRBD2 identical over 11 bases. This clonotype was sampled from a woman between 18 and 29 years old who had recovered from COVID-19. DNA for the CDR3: TGTGCCAGCAGCGCTAATAGCGGGGGGGCGGGGAATGAGCAGTTCTTC. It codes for CASSANSGGAGNEQFF.